Below are 20 T cell receptor beta chains sequenced from a single sample in a study of control samples from healthy donors and cancer patients. The method was immunoSEQ multiplex PCR; TCRdb's version includes in-frame clones alone and lacks a portion of them. The sample consists of approximately 70,000 clones, over 85% of them appearing once. Sequences were obtained from PBMCs. The origin of the receptors is a man aged 55 to 69 with lung cancer.

CDR3 protein: CASSLGQGAEAFF. DNA of the CDR3: TGCGCCAGCAGCTTGGGGCAGGGGGCTGAAGCTTTCTTT. This chain joins TRBV5-1 and TRBJ1-1; 7 nucleotides line up with TRBD1. V lost 0 bases and J lost 6; bases outside the gene matches: 2. There are 13 residues in the CDR3. Germline CDR1 is SGHRS and CDR2 is YFSETQ.

This sequence joins TRBV11-2 and TRBJ2-2, with 7 bases identical to TRBD2. The J segment lost 6 bases and the V segment lost 8 bases, leaving 9 bases of the junction unmatched. Looked up from germline, CDR1 is SGHAT and CDR2 is FQNNGV. There are 14 residues in the CDR3. CDR3: CASFATTSAGELFF. CDR3 DNA sequence: TGTGCCAGCTTCGCAACCACTAGCGCCGGGGAGCTGTTTTTT.

The chain carries TRBV9 and TRBJ2-5; unclear D gene. V was pared by 0 bases and J by 1 base, with 10 bases between. Germline V gene sequence: CDR1 SGDLS, CDR2 YYNGEE. CDR3 length: 15 amino acids. Here the CDR3 DNA reads TGTGCCAGCAGCGTAGGGAGAGGATTCCAAGAGACCCAGTACTTC. The encoded protein is CASSVGRGFQETQYF. The full variable domain, completed using reference TRBV9 and TRBJ2-5, is DSGVTQTPKHLITATGQRVTLRCSPRSGDLSVYWYQQSLDQGLQFLIQYYNGEERAKGNILERFSAQQFPDLHSELNLSSLELGDSALYFCASSVGRGFQETQYFGPGTRLLVL.

This chain joins TRBV6-6 and TRBJ2-7; no clear D. The ends were cut back, 0 bases at V and 2 bases at J, with 8 bases in the middle. The CDR3 sequence is 14 residues long. CDR1 MNHNY and CDR2 SVGAGI come from the germline V gene (reference sequence). The CDR3 DNA reads TGTGCCAGCAGTTACTCCGACCGAACCTACGAGCAGTACGTC. This translates into CASSYSDRTYEQYV.

CDR3 region: CASSLGTGGNEQFF. CDR3 sequence (DNA): TGCGCCAGCAGCTTGGGGACAGGGGGCAATGAGCAGTTCTTC. The V and J genes are TRBV5-1 and TRBJ2-1; 10 bases match TRBD1. In germline, CDR1 is SGHRS, CDR2 YFSETQ. Trimming at V came to 0 bases and at J to 6 bases, leaving 0 bases not matched to a gene. CDR3 length: 14 amino acids.

The V call is TRBV20-1, the J call TRBJ2-7; 7 nucleotides agree with TRBD2. This CDR3 comprises 15 residues. Looked up from germline, CDR1 is DFQATT and CDR2 is SNEGSKA (reference sequence). Trimming cost V 3 bases and J 6 bases; bases outside gene matches: 14. The DNA for the CDR3 is TGCAGTGCTAGTGCGATTAGCGGGTCGCACGGCGAGCAGTACGTC. Protein: CSASAISGSHGEQYV.

The V and J genes are TRBV5-5 and TRBJ1-5; possibly TRBD1 for D (5 bases). Per the germline V gene, CDR1 is SGHKS and CDR2 is YYEKEE (reference sequence). The CDR3 sequence is 15 residues long. V lost 4 bases and J lost 4, with 15 bases in between. The CDR3 sequence: CASSRGPGGNQPQHF. The CDR3 DNA follows: TGTGCCAGCAGCCGGGGCCCGGGAGGGAATCAGCCCCAGCATTTT. The complete variable domain, with remaining parts taken from reference TRBV5-5 and TRBJ1-5, reads DAGVTQSPTHLIKTRGQQVTLRCSPISGHKSVSWYQQVLGQGPQFIFQYYEKEERGRGNFPDRFSARQFPNYSSELNVNALLLGDSALYLCASSRGPGGNQPQHFGDGTRLSIL.

The gene calls are TRBV9 and TRBJ2-3; weak D call: TRBD1 (6 bases). V shed 0 bases and J shed 0 bases, with 8 bases lying between them. Germline V CDR1 and CDR2: SGDLS, YYNGEE. CDR3 length: 15 residues. CDR3 in amino acids: CASSVGQGSTDTQYF. The CDR3 DNA reads TGTGCCAGCAGCGTAGGGCAGGGGAGCACAGATACGCAGTATTTT.

This chain joins TRBV6-5 and TRBJ1-2, with D possibly being TRBD1 (6 bases). Germline CDR1 is MNHEY and CDR2 is SVGAGI. CDR3 length equals 13 residues. The V gene lost 10 bases and the J gene lost 8 bases, with 20 bases spanning the gap. DNA of the CDR3: TGTGCCACCCCCGGCCGGGGGCGCGGGGGCTACACCTTC. Its protein product is CATPGRGRGGYTF.

The J gene is TRBJ1-2, the V gene TRBV6-5; D is unclear. With 7 bases removed from V and 4 bases from J, the gap between germline ends came to 16 bases. This CDR3 spans 14 amino acids. Germline V gene data show CDR1 as MNHEY and CDR2 as SVGAGI. This chain's CDR3 is CASTNSGPPYGYTF. CDR3 sequence (DNA): TGTGCCAGCACAAACTCCGGACCGCCCTATGGCTACACCTTC.

The rearrangement joins TRBV6-1 to TRBJ1-2, with 8 nucleotides matching TRBD1. J was trimmed by 7 bases and V by 4 bases; bases with no gene match: 14. The CDR3 runs 16 residues. Germline-derived CDR1 and CDR2 are MNHNS and SASEGT. CDR3 region: CASSGRQGLLASGYTF. In DNA, the CDR3 is TGTGCCAGCAGTGGAAGACAGGGGCTGCTAGCGAGTGGCTACACCTTC.

The genes are TRBV5-4 and TRBJ1-5; 9 bases are shared with TRBD1. Germline V gene data show CDR1 as SGHNT and CDR2 as YYREEE (reference sequence). The length of the CDR3 is 14 residues. The V segment lost 2 bases and the J segment 7 bases; nucleotides outside the gene matches: 4. CDR3 DNA: TGTGCCAGCAGCTTACAGGGGGCAGAACAGCCCCAGCATTTT. Residues: CASSLQGAEQPQHF. Looking up the rest from reference TRBV5-4 and TRBJ1-5 gives the full variable domain: ETGVTQSPTHLIKTRGQQVTLRCSSQSGHNTVSWYQQALGQGPQFIFQYYREEENGRGNFPPRFSGLQFPNYSSELNVNALELDDSALYLCASSLQGAEQPQHFGDGTRLSIL.

J is TRBJ2-2 and V is TRBV7-8; D not certain. With 2 bases removed from V and 5 bases from J, the gap between germline ends came to 6 bases. The CDR3 totals 13 residues. In germline, CDR1 is SGHVS, CDR2 FQNEAQ. The CDR3 sequence is CASSLSPTGELFF. The CDR3 region has the DNA TGTGCCAGCAGCTTATCTCCAACCGGGGAGCTGTTTTTT.

The chain combines TRBV9 with TRBJ1-1; D remains unclear. The CDR3 has 14 residues. Between the trimmed V and J ends, which lost 0 bases and 1 base, there was a span of 7 bases. Germline CDR1 is SGDLS and CDR2 is YYNGEE. CDR3: CASSVGLANTEAFF. The CDR3 nucleotides are TGTGCCAGCAGCGTAGGTTTAGCGAACACTGAAGCTTTCTTT.

The sample holds one count of this clone. At one end, the junction sequence differs from germline, possibly due to a read error. This chain joins TRBV6-2 or TRBV6-3 and TRBJ1-1, with 8 bases aligning to TRBD1. Germline assignment: CDR1 MNHEY and CDR2 SVGEGT. This CDR3 region has 14 residues. This CDR3 is CASRPVGTGLKPLF. Written as DNA, the CDR3 is TGTGCCAGCAGACCTGTAGGGACAGGCTTGAAACCGCTCTTT.

The V and J genes are TRBV10-1 and TRBJ2-1; 14 positions match TRBD2. The CDR3 is 17 amino acids. CDR1 is WNHNN, CDR2 SYGVQD, per germline (reference sequence). V lost 0 bases and J lost 9; bases outside the gene matches: 7. The chain's CDR3 is CASSESGLAGARGEQFF. CDR3 bases: TGCGCCAGCAGTGAGTCGGGACTAGCGGGGGCCCGAGGTGAGCAGTTCTTC.

The chain carries TRBV18 and TRBJ2-4; possible D gene TRBD2, 5 bases. The germline V gene encodes CDR1 KGHSH and CDR2 LQKENI. CDR3 length equals 17 residues. V was trimmed by 4 bases and J by 5 bases, leaving 21 bases between them. CDR3 DNA sequence: TGTGCCAGCTCACTGGATAGAAGCGGACCAAAGGAAAACATTCAGTACTTC. Translated: CASSLDRSGPKENIQYF.

The gene calls are TRBV2 and TRBJ2-7; tentative D call: TRBD1 (6 bases). The germline V gene has CDR1 SNHLY and CDR2 FYNNEI. This CDR3 has 14 amino acids. V lost 5 bases and J 4 bases, leaving 15 bases between the germline ends. The CDR3 coding sequence is TGTGCCAGCAGTCGCCGGGACACCTCTTACGAGCAGTACTTC. Translated: CASSRRDTSYEQYF.

The chain uses TRBV3-1 (or the pseudogene TRBV3-2) and TRBJ1-5, with no clear D. Germline V gene sequence: CDR1 LGHDT, CDR2 YNNKEL (reference sequence). The CDR3 has 16 amino acids. V shed 0 bases and J shed 3 bases, with 12 bases lying between them. CDR3 sequence (DNA): TGTGCCAGCAGCCAAGATTTCTCACAGTCCAATCAGCCCCAGCATTTT. Its translation is CASSQDFSQSNQPQHF.

The chain couples TRBV19 to TRBJ2-3; TRBD2 agrees at 7 bases. Looked up from germline, CDR1 is LNHDA and CDR2 is SQIVND (reference sequence). CDR3 size: 15 residues. Trimming at V came to 7 bases and at J to 0 bases, leaving 7 bases not matched to a gene. For the CDR3, the DNA is TGTGCCAGTACTACCGGGGGGTCTAGCACAGATACGCAGTATTTT. This encodes CASTTGGSSTDTQYF.